This T cell receptor beta chain derives from a study of tumor-infiltrating lymphocytes in localized non-small cell lung cancer (dated by TCRdb to about 2021). Describing the broader study: Patients whose samples were collected after neoadjuvant chemotherapy, as well as both smokers and never-smokers and several histologies, were included in the cohort. Resected tumor tissue and uninvolved lung tissue described as non-adjacent to the tumor were contributed by each patient, with both tissues obtained from the same patient. Flow cytometry, multiplex immunofluorescence, RNA-seq, exome sequencing and proteomics were applied to the same patients as TCR sequencing, which was one of several integrated assays. In total, the ICON cohort was made up of over a hundred surgical patients who had localized non-small cell lung cancer and whose tumors were resected. A total of under 65 patients were part of the paired comparison of immunoSEQ T-cell fraction between tumor and uninvolved lung.

Patient enrollment in ICON started in April 2016, and the final patient was enrolled in September 2018. From a subcohort of 60 to 90 patients, fresh tumor and matched uninvolved tissue were collected for in-depth immune analyses, including TCR sequencing. DNA isolated from bulk tissue, without cell sorting, was used for TCR sequencing. Broad study findings and their caveats: Different pieces of the same tissue were used for different assays, so technical variation could not be separated from intratumor heterogeneity. The TCR-derived T-cell fraction showed no difference between the flow cytometry-defined immunotypes IM1 (good prognosis) and IM2 (poor prognosis). No association of tumor T-cell fraction from TCR sequencing with recurrence-free survival was found (p = 0.61). TCRbeta sequencing supported higher T cell infiltration in tumors than in uninvolved lung tissue, consistent with immunofluorescence CD3 counts. Assay coverage varied across patients depending on available tissue quantity, so only a subset of the cohort had TCR sequencing.

Inclusive of the bounding cysteine and phenylalanine, the CDR3 is 16 residues long. The sequence is cut down to CDR3 DNA, 48 bases in frame from base 1. V and J lose 2 bases and 8 bases, and a span of 24 bases separates them. CDR1 and CDR2 were assigned from the germline V gene (reference sequence) as GTSNPN and SVGIG. Note on this clone: This receptor's antigen is unknown. The sample holds no much larger clone one base away, and base qualities are not on file.

TCR sequencing with the immunoSEQ assay provided the T-cell fraction in tumor and uninvolved lung tissue. The authors' pipeline ran thus. For survival analysis, patients were divided into high (upper tertile) and low (lower two tertiles) T-cell fraction groups, which were compared by log-rank test. Paired tumor versus uninvolved lung differences in T-cell fraction were tested with a signed-rank test. TCRdb obtained this table from immuneACCESS and retained in-frame rearrangements with V and J assigned. These tables miss some clones; where compared with another copy, unresolved V genes account for less than half of the shortfall, and the remainder is unexplained. Clone size and V and J calls were adopted from that table, with D and trimming inferred from the DNA. This sample holds 25,000 to 30,000 clones; 70% to 90% were observed only once. Of the sample, approximately 2% falls within the top ten clones.

The chain links TRBV30 with TRBJ1-2; the D region possibly corresponds to TRBD1 (6 bases align). Sample: lung tumor tissue. The receptor's source is a human donor with non-small cell lung cancer. Here the CDR3 is given as CAWSLTKSSLGAGYTF. The nucleotide sequence is TGTGCCTGGAGTCTGACTAAATCTTCCTTGGGGGCCGGCTACACCTTC.